This T cell receptor (beta chain) was recorded in a study of CD8+ T cells in alopecia areata (dated by TCRdb to 2017 to 2018). Regarding the complete study: In both human patients and the C3H/HeJ mouse model, the study applied high-throughput TCRbeta sequencing to look at T cell clonal expansion in alopecia areata. In humans, TCRbeta sequencing was performed on scalp tissue and on sorted CD4+ and CD8+ peripheral blood T cells from healthy controls and from patients with patchy or totalis/universalis alopecia areata. Scalp clonality was compared across normal scalp (n=4), patchy alopecia areata scalp (n=8), and alopecia totalis/universalis scalp (n=8). RNA was obtained with the PAXgene miRNA kit for fixed scalp, the miRNeasy kit for PBMCs, and the RNeasy kit for mouse skin. Amplification of TCRbeta CDR3 regions was done by immunoSEQ multiplex PCR using 35 Vbeta forward primers and 13 Jbeta reverse primers.

The junction carries 5 bases between V and J, which are trimmed by 2 bases and 1 base respectively. Taken from cysteine to phenylalanine, the CDR3 has 13 residues. Only CDR3 DNA remains: 39 bases, in frame from the first base. Via the germline V gene (reference sequence), CDR1 is LNHDA and CDR2 SQIVND. Library construction relied on the immunoSEQ multiplex PCR assay. For TCR sequencing, RNA was extracted from every sample and reverse transcribed into cDNA to serve as template. SuperScript III was used to make first-strand cDNA, primed with a 2:1 mix of oligo-dT and random hexamers. A synthetic immune receptor repertoire was used to gauge amplification bias, and whatever bias remained was removed computationally. The paper's data handling went like this. After raw reads were preprocessed to remove errors, the CDR3 was defined following IMGT conventions as running from the conserved cysteine to phenylalanine. Clonality was computed as 1 minus the Shannon entropy, with the entropy normalized by log2 of the number of productive unique TCRs. CD4 or CD8 identity of scalp clones was inferred by cross-referencing scalp TCRbeta sequences with sorted blood CD4 and CD8 repertoires. TCRdb carries this immuneACCESS record with in-frame sequences only. Its versions omit some clonotypes, under half of them owing to an unresolved V gene in the studies checked, with the rest unexplained. The V and J calls and the clone size are those of that table, but D and trimming were determined from the DNA. The sample table lists 100,000 to 120,000 clones, 55% to 70% of them with a count of one. The ten largest clones represent roughly 25% of the sample.

Peripheral blood and lesional scalp punch biopsies were obtained from patients with alopecia areata. PBMCs were isolated by density centrifugation and stained for CD3, CD4 and CD8, after which CD4+ and CD8+ T cells were sorted on a FACSAria. As part of a multicenter biomarker study, untreated alopecia areata patients were recruited. In four or five patients from the biomarker study, the blood CD8+ T cells went through an additional sort into NKG2D-low and NKG2D-high fractions. Turning to this clone: Its antigen is still unknown. There are no base qualities to consult, and no much larger clone falls within one base.

Broad study findings and their caveats: Compared with normal scalp, lesional scalp, particularly in alopecia totalis/universalis, had higher clonality and more expanded CD8+ clones, which suggests antigenic drive. Unlike mouse skin, which is dominated by gammadelta T cells, normal human skin has resident alphabeta T cells that are also sequenced, and this complicates analysis of the scalp TCR repertoire. Compared with mice, TCR sequences shared between patients were less clear, possibly partly because of HLA diversity across the patient population.

The sequencing input was NKG2D-low CD8+ T cells sorted from blood. The meaning of the sample's cell subset or site label: sorted CD8+ NKG2D-low blood T cells. This receptor chain uses TRBV19 and TRBJ1-1, with the D gene too uncertain to name. The receptor's source is a human donor with alopecia areata. The nucleotide sequence is TGTGCCAGTAGTATAACCCAGAACACTGAAGCTTTCTTT. Its coded protein is CASSITQNTEAFF.